The present T cell receptor (beta chain) was sequenced within a study of control samples from healthy donors and cancer patients. Generated by immunoSEQ multiplex PCR, the TCRdb table keeps only in-frame clones and is missing some. The sample lists about 140,000 clones; roughly 90% were seen once. This CDR3 has 14 residues. Trimming took 2 bases from V and 6 from J, leaving 13 bases between them. In germline, CDR1 is MNHNS, CDR2 SASEGT. The clonotype originates from a man aged 30-40 years in good health. The source material was blood. The chain is built from TRBV6-1 and TRBJ1-2; possibly TRBD1 for D (6 bases). The CDR3 DNA reads as TGTGCCAGCAGTGAAACTGGGGAGGGGGATGGCTACACCTTC. Translation gives CASSETGEGDGYTF.